The source of this T cell receptor beta chain is a study of identical twins. Findings of the study overall: The authors drew conclusions from cross-sectional statistical analysis rather than following the same donors. In beta out-of-frame sequences, the excess sharing between twins was weaker.

In TCRdb, the 5' RACE reads were re-called with MiXCR into one record per CDR3 protein. The sample has 400,000 to 550,000 distinct CDR3 sequences, around 20% seen once. As concerns this clonotype: Its antigen is still unknown.

V was clipped by 6 bases and J by 4 bases; unmatched bases: 9. This CDR3 is 15 amino acids long. Separately, the same data were catalogued under a study of T cells expressing NK-cell markers. That work states: Sequencing covered eight donors, seven HCMV-seropositive and one seronegative. Also leading the CD3+CD56-NKG2C+ fraction in several donors were these clonotypes.

The chain recombines TRBV12-3 or TRBV12-4 with TRBJ2-1, with 7 positions matching TRBD2. The source is a woman between 18 and 30 years old in good health. The specimen was CD4+ T cells sorted from blood. CDR3 sequence (DNA): TGTGCCAGCAGACCGAGCGGGGACCGTTACAATGAGCAGTTCTTC. Its protein is CASRPSGDRYNEQFF.